The 3 T cell receptor beta chains below all came from one sample that was sequenced in a study of T cell repertoires in cytomegalovirus infection (dated by TCRdb to about 2019). No cognate antigen is known for these TCRs. The instrument given in TCRdb is Illumina HiSeq 1500. TCRdb took the public reads, trimmed them with fastp at Q25, ran MiXCR for clone calling and kept in-frame beta chains. All rows with the same CDR3 protein become a single entry with the most common DNA and genes. The sample profile shows about 270,000 distinct CDR3 sequences; approximately 22% of them were found once. The ten largest clones represent roughly 20% of the sample. Read against the paper, the sample's treatment or condition label means: in vitro stimulation with specific CMV peptide epitopes to enrich CMV-specific T cells. The input for sequencing was cultured PBMCs, taken from culture after CMV antigen stimulation. Receptors originate from a human donor in good health (CMV status not recorded). Some clones in this sample may be carry-over from other donors' samples.

CDR3 nucleotide sequence: TGTGCCAGCAGCTTAGTAGCGCGGGAGGGTAGATATTTT. It translates to CASSLVAREGRYF. J is TRBJ2-3 and V is TRBV7-2; 9 nucleotides line up with TRBD2. CDR1 and CDR2 from the germline V gene are SGHTA and FQGNSA. Trimming removed 1 base from V and 15 bases from J; junction bases left unmatched: 8. CDR3 size: 13 residues.

CDR3 nucleotides: TGTGCCAGCAGCCAAGAGATAGCGGGAGGGGCCGGGGAGCTGTTTTTT. Translated: CASSQEIAGGAGELFF. The chain joins TRBV4-2 to TRBJ2-2; TRBD2 agrees at 11 bases. V shed 0 bases, J shed 6 bases, and the junction held 3 bases outside the gene matches. The germline CDR1 and CDR2 sequences are LGHNA and YNFKEQ. The CDR3 runs to 16 residues.

The CDR3 region has the DNA TGTGCCAGCAGTTTAGTCATTTCTGGGGCCAACGTCCTGACTTTC. It specifies CASSLVISGANVLTF. The chain uses TRBV28 and TRBJ2-6; D unresolved. Germline-derived CDR1 and CDR2 are MDHEN and SYDVKM. V was pared by 2 bases and J by 1 base, with 6 bases between. The CDR3 consists of 15 residues.